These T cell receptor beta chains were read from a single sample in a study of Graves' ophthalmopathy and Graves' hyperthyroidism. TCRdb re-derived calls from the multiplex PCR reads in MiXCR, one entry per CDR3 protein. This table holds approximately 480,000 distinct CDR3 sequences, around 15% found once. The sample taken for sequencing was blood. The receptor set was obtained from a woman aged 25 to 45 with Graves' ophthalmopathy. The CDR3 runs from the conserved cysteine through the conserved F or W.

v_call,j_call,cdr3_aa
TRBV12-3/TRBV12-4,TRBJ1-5,CASTVGDQPQHF
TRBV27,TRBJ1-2,CASSILGGGTGSDGYTF
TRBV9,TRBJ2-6,CASSVAGPGANVLTF
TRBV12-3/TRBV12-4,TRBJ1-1,CASRNPGLGTEAFF
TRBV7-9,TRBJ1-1,CASSGRPAEAFF
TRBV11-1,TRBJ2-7,CASSLMAMGESYEQYF
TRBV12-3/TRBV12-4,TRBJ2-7,CASSLSGGHHEQYF
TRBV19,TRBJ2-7,CASSWDVRNEQYF
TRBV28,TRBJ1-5,CASSFQGRTGLNQPQHF
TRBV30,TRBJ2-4,CAWSYGPNIQYF
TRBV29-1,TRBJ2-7,CSVVGARDWSTEQYF
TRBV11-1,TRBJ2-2,CASSHGGAENTGELFF
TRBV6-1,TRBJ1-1,CASQTGKTEAFF
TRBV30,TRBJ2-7,CAWSTGGEQYF
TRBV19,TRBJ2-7,CASSTPGDEQYF
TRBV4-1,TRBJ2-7,CASSRAGEAYEQYF
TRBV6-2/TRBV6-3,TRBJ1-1,CASRRAGTEAFF
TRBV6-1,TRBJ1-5,CASSDWGSQPQHF
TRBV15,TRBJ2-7,CATSRERVYEQYF
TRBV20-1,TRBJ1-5,CSARGGQAIRQPQHF
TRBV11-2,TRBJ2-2,CASSPAFNTGELFF
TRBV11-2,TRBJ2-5,CASTSRRDLETQYF
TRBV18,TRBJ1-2,CASSPRTGAYGYTF
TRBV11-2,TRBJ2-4,CASSLGLAKDIQYF
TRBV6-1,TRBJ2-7,CASSGGTGTDEQYF